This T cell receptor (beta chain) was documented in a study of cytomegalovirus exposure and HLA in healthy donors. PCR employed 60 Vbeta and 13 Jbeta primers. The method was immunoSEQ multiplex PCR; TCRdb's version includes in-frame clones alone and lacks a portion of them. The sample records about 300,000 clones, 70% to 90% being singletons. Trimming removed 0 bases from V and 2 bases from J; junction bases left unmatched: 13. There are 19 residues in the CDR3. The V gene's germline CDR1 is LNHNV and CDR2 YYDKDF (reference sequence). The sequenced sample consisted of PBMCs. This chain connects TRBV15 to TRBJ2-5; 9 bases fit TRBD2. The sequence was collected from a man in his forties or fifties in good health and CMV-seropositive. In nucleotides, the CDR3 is TGTGCCACCAGCAGAGATCTACAGCGGGAGGCCCCCCCACAAGAGACCCAGTACTTC. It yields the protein CATSRDLQREAPPQETQYF.